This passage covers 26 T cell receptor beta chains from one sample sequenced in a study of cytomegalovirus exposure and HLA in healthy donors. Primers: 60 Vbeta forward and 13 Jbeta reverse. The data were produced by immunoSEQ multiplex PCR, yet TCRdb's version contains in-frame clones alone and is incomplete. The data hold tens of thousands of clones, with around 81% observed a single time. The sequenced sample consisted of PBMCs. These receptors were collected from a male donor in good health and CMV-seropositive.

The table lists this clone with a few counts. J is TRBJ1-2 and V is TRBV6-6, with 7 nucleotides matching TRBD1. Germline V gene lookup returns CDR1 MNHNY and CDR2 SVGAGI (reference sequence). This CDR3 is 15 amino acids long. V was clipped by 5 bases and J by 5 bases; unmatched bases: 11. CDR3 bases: TGTGCCAGCAGTCCCGAGCGAAGGGGGCCTTATGGCTACACCTTC. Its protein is CASSPERRGPYGYTF.

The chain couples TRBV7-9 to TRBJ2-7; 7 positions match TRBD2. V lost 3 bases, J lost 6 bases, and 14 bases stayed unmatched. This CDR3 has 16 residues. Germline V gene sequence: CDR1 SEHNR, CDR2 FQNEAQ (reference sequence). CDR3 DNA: TGTGCCAGCAGCTTGGCGGGGCTAGCGGTCGCGGGCGAGCAGTACTTC. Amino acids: CASSLAGLAVAGEQYF.

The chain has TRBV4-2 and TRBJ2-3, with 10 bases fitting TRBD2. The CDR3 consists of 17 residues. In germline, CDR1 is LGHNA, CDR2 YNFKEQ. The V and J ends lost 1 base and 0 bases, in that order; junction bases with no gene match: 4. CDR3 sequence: CASSQGTSGTSTDTQYF. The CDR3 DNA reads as TGTGCCAGCAGCCAAGGGACTAGCGGAACTAGCACAGATACGCAGTATTTT.

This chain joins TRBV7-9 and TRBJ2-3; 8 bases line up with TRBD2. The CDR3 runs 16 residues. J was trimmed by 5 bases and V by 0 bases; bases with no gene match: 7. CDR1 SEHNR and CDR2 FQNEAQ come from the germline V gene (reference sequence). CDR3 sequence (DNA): TGTGCCAGCAGCTTAGCTCAGCGGGGGAACCAAGATACGCAGTATTTT. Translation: CASSLAQRGNQDTQYF.

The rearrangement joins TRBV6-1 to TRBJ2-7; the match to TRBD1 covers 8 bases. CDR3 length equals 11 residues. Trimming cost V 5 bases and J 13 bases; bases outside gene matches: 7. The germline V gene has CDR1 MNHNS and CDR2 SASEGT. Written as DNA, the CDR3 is TGTGCCAGCAGTCCTGACAGGGGCAAATACTTC. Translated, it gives CASSPDRGKYF.

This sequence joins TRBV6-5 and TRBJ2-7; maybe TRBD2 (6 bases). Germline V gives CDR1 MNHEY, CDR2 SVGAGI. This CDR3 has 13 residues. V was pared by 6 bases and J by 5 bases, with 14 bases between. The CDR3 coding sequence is TGTGCCAGCAGCCTCTTGGGGGGACACGAGCAGTACTTC. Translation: CASSLLGGHEQYF.

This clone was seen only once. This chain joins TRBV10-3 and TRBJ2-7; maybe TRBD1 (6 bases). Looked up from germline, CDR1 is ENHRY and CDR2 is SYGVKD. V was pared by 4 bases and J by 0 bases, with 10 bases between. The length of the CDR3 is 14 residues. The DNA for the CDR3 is TGTGCCATCAGTGGGGACATCAACTCCTACGAGCAGTACTTC. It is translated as CAISGDINSYEQYF.

CDR3: CASSVGTTQSGELFF. Written as DNA, the CDR3 is TGTGCCAGCAGCGTAGGGACTACCCAATCCGGGGAGCTGTTTTTT. The rearrangement uses TRBV9 and TRBJ2-2; tentative D call: TRBD2 (6 bases). The CDR3 is 15 residues long. Trimming stripped 0 bases from V and 6 bases from J, with 12 bases between. The germline V gene encodes CDR1 SGDLS and CDR2 YYNGEE.

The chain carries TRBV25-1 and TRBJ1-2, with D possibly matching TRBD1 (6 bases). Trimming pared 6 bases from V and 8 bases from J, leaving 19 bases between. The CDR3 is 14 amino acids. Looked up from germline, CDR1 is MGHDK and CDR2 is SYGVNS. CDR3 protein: CASSGPHPQGGYTF. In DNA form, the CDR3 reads TGTGCCAGCAGCGGACCGCATCCACAGGGAGGCTACACCTTC.

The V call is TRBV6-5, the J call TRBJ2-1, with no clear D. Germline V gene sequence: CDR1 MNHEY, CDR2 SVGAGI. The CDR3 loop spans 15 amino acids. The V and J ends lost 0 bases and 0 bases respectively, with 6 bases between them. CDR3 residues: CASSYSVGSYNEQFF. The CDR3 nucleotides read TGTGCCAGCAGTTACTCGGTCGGCTCCTACAATGAGCAGTTCTTC.

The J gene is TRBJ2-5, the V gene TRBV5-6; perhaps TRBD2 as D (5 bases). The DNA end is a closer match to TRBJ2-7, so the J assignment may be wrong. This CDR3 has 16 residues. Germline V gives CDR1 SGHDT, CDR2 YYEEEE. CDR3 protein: CASSRPGGAFSYEQYF. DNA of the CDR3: TGTGCCAGCAGCAGACCAGGAGGCGCCTTCTCCTACGAGCAGTACTTC.

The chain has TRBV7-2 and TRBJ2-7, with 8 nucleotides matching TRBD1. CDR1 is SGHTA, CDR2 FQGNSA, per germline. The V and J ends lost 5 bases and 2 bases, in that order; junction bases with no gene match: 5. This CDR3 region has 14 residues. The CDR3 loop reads CASSTGGGPYEQYF. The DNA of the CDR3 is TGTGCCAGCAGCACAGGGGGTGGCCCCTACGAGCAGTACTTC. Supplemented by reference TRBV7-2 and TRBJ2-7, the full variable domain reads GAGVSQSPSNKVTEKGKDVELRCDPISGHTALYWYRQSLGQGLEFLIYFQGNSAPDKSGLPSDRFSAERTGGSVSTLTIQRTQQEDSAVYLCASSTGGGPYEQYFGPGTRLTVT.

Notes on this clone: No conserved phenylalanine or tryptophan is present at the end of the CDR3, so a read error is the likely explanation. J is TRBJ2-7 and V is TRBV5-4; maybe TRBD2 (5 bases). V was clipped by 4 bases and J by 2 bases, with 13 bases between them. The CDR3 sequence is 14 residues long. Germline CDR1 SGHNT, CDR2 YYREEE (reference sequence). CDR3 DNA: TGTGCCAGCAGCGCGGGTTTGGGAGCCTACGAGCAGTACCTC. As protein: CASSAGLGAYEQYL.

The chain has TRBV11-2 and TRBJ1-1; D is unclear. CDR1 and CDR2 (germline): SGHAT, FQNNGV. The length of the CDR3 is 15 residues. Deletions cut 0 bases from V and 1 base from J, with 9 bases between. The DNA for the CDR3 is TGTGCCAGCAGCTTAGATTTTCGGGGGAACACTGAAGCTTTCTTT. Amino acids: CASSLDFRGNTEAFF.

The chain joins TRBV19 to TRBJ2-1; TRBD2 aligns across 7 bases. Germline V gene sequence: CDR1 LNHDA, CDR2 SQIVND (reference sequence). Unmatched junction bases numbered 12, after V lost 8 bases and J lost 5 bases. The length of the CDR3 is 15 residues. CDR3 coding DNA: TGTGCCAGTCGAGGGGTTACCGGGGGGAACAATGAGCAGTTCTTC. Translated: CASRGVTGGNNEQFF.

The CDR3 spells CASRGIRTVNYGYTF. The CDR3, as DNA: TGTGCCAGCAGGGGAATTAGGACAGTCAACTATGGCTACACCTTC. The gene calls are TRBV6-1 and TRBJ1-2; D possibly corresponds to TRBD1 (6 bases). Trimming left V 6 bases short and J 2 bases short, with 16 bases between. The CDR3 spans 15 residues. The germline V gene has CDR1 MNHNS and CDR2 SASEGT.

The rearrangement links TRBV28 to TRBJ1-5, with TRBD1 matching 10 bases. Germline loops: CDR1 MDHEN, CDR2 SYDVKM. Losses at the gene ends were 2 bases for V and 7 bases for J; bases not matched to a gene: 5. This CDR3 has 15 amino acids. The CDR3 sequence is CASSLPGQGNQPQHF. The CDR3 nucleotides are TGTGCCAGCAGTTTACCGGGACAGGGGAACCAGCCCCAGCATTTT.

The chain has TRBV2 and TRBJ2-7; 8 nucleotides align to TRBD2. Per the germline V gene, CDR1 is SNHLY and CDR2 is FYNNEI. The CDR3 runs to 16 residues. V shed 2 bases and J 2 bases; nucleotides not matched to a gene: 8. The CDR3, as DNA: TGTGCCAGCAGTGAATTGGTGAGCGGGGGAACCTACGAGCAGTACTTC. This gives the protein CASSELVSGGTYEQYF.

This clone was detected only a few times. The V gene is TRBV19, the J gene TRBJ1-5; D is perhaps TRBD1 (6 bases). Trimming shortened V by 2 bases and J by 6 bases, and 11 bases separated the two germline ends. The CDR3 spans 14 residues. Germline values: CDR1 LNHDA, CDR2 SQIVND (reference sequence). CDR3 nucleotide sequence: TGTGCCAGTAGTATAACAGGGTTATCTCAGCCCCAGCATTTT. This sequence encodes CASSITGLSQPQHF.

The CDR3 nucleotides read TGTGCCAGCCGGGACACCGACACAGATACGCAGTATTTT. Amino acids: CASRDTDTDTQYF. The rearrangement links TRBV2 to TRBJ2-3; D possibly corresponds to TRBD1 (6 bases). Germline values: CDR1 SNHLY, CDR2 FYNNEI. The CDR3 is 13 residues long. V lost 8 bases to trimming and J lost 2 bases, with 11 bases between them.

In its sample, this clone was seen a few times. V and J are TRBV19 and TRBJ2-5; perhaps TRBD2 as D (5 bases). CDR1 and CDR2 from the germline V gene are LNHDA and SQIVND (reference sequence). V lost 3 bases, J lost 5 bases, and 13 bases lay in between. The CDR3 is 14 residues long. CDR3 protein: CASSMGGPAETQYF. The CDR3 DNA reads TGTGCCAGTAGTATGGGCGGGCCGGCGGAGACCCAGTACTTC.

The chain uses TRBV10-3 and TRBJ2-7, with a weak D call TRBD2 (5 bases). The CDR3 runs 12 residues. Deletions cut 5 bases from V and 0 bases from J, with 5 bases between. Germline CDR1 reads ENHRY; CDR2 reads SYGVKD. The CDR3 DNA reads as TGTGCCATCAGTAGCGGCTCCTACGAGCAGTACTTC. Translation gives CAISSGSYEQYF.

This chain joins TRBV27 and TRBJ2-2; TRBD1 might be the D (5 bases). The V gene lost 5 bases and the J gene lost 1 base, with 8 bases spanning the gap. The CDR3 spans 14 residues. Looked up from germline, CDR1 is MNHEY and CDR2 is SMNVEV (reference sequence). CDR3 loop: CASSRGQNTGELFF. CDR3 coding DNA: TGTGCCAGCAGTAGAGGACAGAACACCGGGGAGCTGTTTTTT.

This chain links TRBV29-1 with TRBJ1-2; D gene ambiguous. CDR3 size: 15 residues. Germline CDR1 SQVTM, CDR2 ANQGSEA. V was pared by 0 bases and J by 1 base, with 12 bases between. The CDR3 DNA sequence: TGCAGCGTTGAAGATCTGTTGCGAAATAACTATGGCTACACCTTC. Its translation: CSVEDLLRNNYGYTF.

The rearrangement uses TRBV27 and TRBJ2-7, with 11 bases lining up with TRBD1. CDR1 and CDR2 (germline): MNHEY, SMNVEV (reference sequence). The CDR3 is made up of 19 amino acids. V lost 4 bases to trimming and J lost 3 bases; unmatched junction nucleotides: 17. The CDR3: CASSSPRTGGGRRIYEQYF. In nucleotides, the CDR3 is TGTGCCAGCAGTTCACCGAGGACAGGGGGCGGACGGAGGATCTACGAGCAGTACTTC.

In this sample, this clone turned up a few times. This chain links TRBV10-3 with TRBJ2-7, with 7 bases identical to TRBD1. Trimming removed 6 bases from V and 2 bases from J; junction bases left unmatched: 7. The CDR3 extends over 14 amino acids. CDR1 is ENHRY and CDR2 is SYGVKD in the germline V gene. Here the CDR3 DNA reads TGTGCCATCAGAGCTCCGGGACAGACCTACGAGCAGTACTTC. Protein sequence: CAIRAPGQTYEQYF.